The 16 T cell receptor beta chains below come from one sample, sequenced in a study of T cells in Graves' hyperthyroidism and ophthalmopathy. TCR beta CDR3 regions were amplified from RNA transcripts. The HTBI primer set drove a first-round RT-PCR of the TCR CDR3. Each CDR3 protein gets one entry after TCRdb re-called the multiplex PCR reads with MiXCR. Here the sample spans hundreds of thousands of distinct CDR3 sequences, about a sixth being singletons. The sample was blood. The receptors here all came from a woman under 30 with Graves' ophthalmopathy.

This clonotype was found many times. The rearrangement uses TRBV7-2 and TRBJ2-3; 12 bases map to TRBD2. Losses at the gene ends were 4 bases for V and 3 bases for J; bases not matched to a gene: 2. This CDR3 region has 15 residues. The germline CDR1 and CDR2 sequences are SGHTA and FQGNSA. CDR3 region: CASSWTSGVTDTQYF. CDR3 sequence (DNA): TGTGCCAGCAGCTGGACTAGCGGGGTGACAGATACGCAGTATTTT.

This clonotype was detected many times. The chain has TRBV7-9 and TRBJ2-1; 11 nucleotides line up with TRBD2. There are 15 residues in the CDR3. Germline V CDR1 and CDR2: SEHNR, FQNEAQ (reference sequence). V was pared by 2 bases and J by 7 bases, with 4 bases of the junction left unmatched. The CDR3 DNA reads as TGTGCCAGCAGCTTAAGTAGCGGGGGGGTAAATGAGCAGTTCTTC. Translated, it gives CASSLSSGGVNEQFF.

There are many counts of this clonotype. This sequence joins TRBV7-8 and TRBJ1-2; the D is unclear. This CDR3 region has 14 residues. The V gene's germline CDR1 is SGHVS and CDR2 FQNEAQ. V dropped 2 bases and J dropped 0 bases, with 7 bases sitting between them. The CDR3 loop is CASSLLTSNYGYTF. The CDR3 nucleotides read TGTGCCAGCAGCTTATTGACATCTAACTATGGCTACACCTTC.

Of note for this clonotype: A clone one base away is much larger, so this may be a read error. The chain has TRBV30 and TRBJ2-2, with TRBD2 as a possible D gene (6 bases). The CDR3 has 11 residues. CDR1 is GTSNPN, CDR2 SVGIG, per germline (reference sequence). In DNA form, the CDR3 reads TGTGCCTGGAGGAGGTACGGGGGGCTGTTTTTT. Its protein product is CAWRRYGGLFF.

This clonotype has ten or more counts. This chain connects TRBV27 to TRBJ2-1; 9 bases match TRBD2. V gave up 6 bases and J gave up 1 base; unmatched junction bases: 7. This CDR3 comprises 16 residues. Germline values: CDR1 MNHEY, CDR2 SMNVEV (reference sequence). CDR3 in amino acids: CASRLALAGSYNEQFF. The CDR3 DNA reads as TGTGCCAGCAGACTTGCTCTAGCGGGGTCCTACAATGAGCAGTTCTTC.

This clonotype showed up many times. This sequence joins TRBV7-9 and TRBJ1-1; 7 positions agree with TRBD1. The germline CDR1 and CDR2 sequences are SEHNR and FQNEAQ (reference sequence). J was trimmed by 4 bases and V by 4 bases; bases with no gene match: 9. The CDR3 is 15 amino acids. CDR3 in DNA: TGTGCCAGCAGCTATAGGACAGGAGTTGGCACTGAAGCTTTCTTT. It codes for CASSYRTGVGTEAFF.

This clonotype was recorded at least ten times. This chain's CDR3 is CASSLETGANYGYTF. For the CDR3, the DNA is TGCGCCAGCAGCTTGGAGACGGGAGCTAACTATGGCTACACCTTC. The J gene is TRBJ1-2, the V gene TRBV5-1; D gene uncertain. V lost 0 bases and J lost 0, with 9 bases in between. The CDR3 runs to 15 residues. Germline V gene data show CDR1 as SGHRS and CDR2 as YFSETQ. Using reference TRBV5-1 and TRBJ1-2 for the parts outside the CDR3, the full variable domain is KAGVTQTPRYLIKTRGQQVTLSCSPISGHRSVSWYQQTPGQGLQFLFEYFSETQRNKGNFPGRFSGRQFSNSRSEMNVSTLELGDSALYLCASSLETGANYGYTFGSGTRLTVV.

Ten or more counts support this clonotype. This chain joins TRBV7-3 and TRBJ2-1; 9 nucleotides agree with TRBD2. Germline CDR1 SGHTA, CDR2 FQGTGA. Unmatched junction bases numbered 7, after V lost 6 bases and J lost 4 bases. The CDR3 is 15 amino acids. The CDR3 loop is CASSLGLAGYNEQFF. CDR3 nucleotide sequence: TGTGCCAGCAGTTTAGGCCTAGCGGGATACAATGAGCAGTTCTTC.

This clonotype showed up many times. CDR3 in amino acids: CASSLVGWYEQYF. CDR3 in DNA: TGTGCCAGCAGCTTAGTAGGTTGGTACGAGCAGTACTTC. The chain carries TRBV7-9 and TRBJ2-7; D gene unclear. V was pared by 1 base and J by 4 bases, with 8 bases between. CDR3 length equals 13 residues. Germline V gives CDR1 SEHNR, CDR2 FQNEAQ (reference sequence).

The table lists this clonotype with many counts. The chain couples TRBV5-1 to TRBJ2-1; 8 bases align to TRBD1. CDR1 SGHRS and CDR2 YFSETQ come from the germline V gene. With 3 bases clipped from V and 5 bases from J, the junction kept 10 bases outside the gene matches. The CDR3 is 16 residues long. The chain's CDR3 is CASSSTGQAGHNEQFF. The CDR3 coding sequence is TGCGCCAGCAGCTCGACGGGACAGGCGGGGCACAATGAGCAGTTCTTC.

The chain joins TRBV28 to TRBJ1-1; TRBD1 agrees at 8 bases. The J segment lost 6 bases and the V segment lost 5 bases, leaving 8 bases of the junction unmatched. The CDR3 consists of 14 residues. CDR1 is MDHEN, CDR2 SYDVKM, per germline. The CDR3 is CASSPRQGRAEAFF. The CDR3 region has the DNA TGTGCCAGCAGTCCAAGACAGGGGCGGGCTGAAGCTTTCTTT.

In this sample, this clonotype turned up many times. CDR3 loop: CASSLRRPGLAGSETQYF. CDR3 DNA sequence: TGTGCCAGCAGCTTACGTCGCCCAGGACTAGCGGGGAGCGAGACCCAGTACTTC. The V and J genes are TRBV11-2 and TRBJ2-5, with TRBD2 matching over 12 bases. The CDR3 has 18 amino acids. CDR1 and CDR2 from the germline V gene are SGHAT and FQNNGV. Germline trimming cut 2 bases from V and 5 bases from J; bases unmatched to any gene: 12.

V gene TRBV19 combines with J gene TRBJ1-1; D call uncertain. Germline V CDR1 and CDR2: LNHDA, SQIVND (reference sequence). The CDR3 spans 15 residues. The V and J ends lost 1 base and 0 bases respectively, with 9 bases between them. The CDR3 DNA reads as TGTGCCAGTAGTATAGCCGGGTTCATGAACACTGAAGCTTTCTTT. It codes for CASSIAGFMNTEAFF.

This clonotype was recorded many times. This chain links TRBV6-2 or TRBV6-3 with TRBJ2-1, with 10 bases matching TRBD2. Germline values: CDR1 MNHEY, CDR2 SVGEGT. The CDR3 contains 14 residues. Germline trimming cut 5 bases from V and 8 bases from J; bases unmatched to any gene: 6. The CDR3 spells CASSIAGGRDEQFF. The CDR3 DNA reads as TGTGCCAGCAGTATAGCGGGGGGCAGGGATGAGCAGTTCTTC.

This clonotype has ten or more counts. The CDR3 nucleotides read TGCAGTGCTCAACGGACTAGCGGATTAAACAATGAGCAGTTCTTC. Encoded protein: CSAQRTSGLNNEQFF. J is TRBJ2-1 and V is TRBV20-1, with 10 positions matching TRBD2. V dropped 5 bases and J dropped 5; count of bases not matched to a gene: 9. The germline V gene has CDR1 DFQATT and CDR2 SNEGSKA (reference sequence). The CDR3 extends over 15 amino acids.

This clonotype was observed a few times. The chain is built from TRBV10-3 and TRBJ2-6, with 12 bases identical to TRBD1. The germline V gene has CDR1 ENHRY and CDR2 SYGVKD. V dropped 9 bases and J dropped 0; count of bases not matched to a gene: 3. CDR3 length equals 16 residues. The chain's CDR3 is CAIRDRGLSGANVLTF. CDR3 sequence (DNA): TGTGCCATAAGGGACAGGGGGCTCTCTGGGGCCAACGTCCTGACTTTC.